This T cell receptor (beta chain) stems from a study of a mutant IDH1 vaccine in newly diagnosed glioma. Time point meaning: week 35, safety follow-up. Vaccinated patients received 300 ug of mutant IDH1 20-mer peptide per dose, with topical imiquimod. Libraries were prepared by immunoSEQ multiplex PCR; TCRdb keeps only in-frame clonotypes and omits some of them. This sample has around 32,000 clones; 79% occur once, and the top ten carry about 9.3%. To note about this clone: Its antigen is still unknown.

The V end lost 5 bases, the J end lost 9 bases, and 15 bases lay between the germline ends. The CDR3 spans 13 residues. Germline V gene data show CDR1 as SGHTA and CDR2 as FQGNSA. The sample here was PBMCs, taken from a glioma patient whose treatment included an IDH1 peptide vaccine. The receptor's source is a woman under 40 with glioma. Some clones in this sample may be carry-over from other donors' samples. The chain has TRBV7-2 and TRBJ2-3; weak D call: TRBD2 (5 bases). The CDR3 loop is CASSLGLSGTQYF. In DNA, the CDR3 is TGTGCCAGCAGCCTCGGACTGTCGGGCACGCAGTATTTT.